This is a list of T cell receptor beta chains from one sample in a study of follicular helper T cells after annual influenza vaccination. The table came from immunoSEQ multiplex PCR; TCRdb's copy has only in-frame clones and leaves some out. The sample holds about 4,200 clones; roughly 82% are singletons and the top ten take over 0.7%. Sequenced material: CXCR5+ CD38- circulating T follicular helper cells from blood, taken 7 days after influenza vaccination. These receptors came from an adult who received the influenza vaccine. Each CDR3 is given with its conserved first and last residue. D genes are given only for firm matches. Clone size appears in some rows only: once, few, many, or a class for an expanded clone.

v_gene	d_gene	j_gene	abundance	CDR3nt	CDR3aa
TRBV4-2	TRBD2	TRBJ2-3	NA	TGTGCCAGCAGCCAAGAGAGGACTAGCGGGAGAAATACGCAGTATTTT	CASSQERTSGRNTQYF
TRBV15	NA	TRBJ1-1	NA	TGTGCCACCAGCCCCCGAAAGGGGAGGGTTGTGAACACTGAAGCTTTCTTT	CATSPRKGRVVNTEAFF
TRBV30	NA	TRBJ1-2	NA	TGTGCCTGGGGCAATTCCGGGGAGGGGGGCTACACCTTC	CAWGNSGEGGYTF
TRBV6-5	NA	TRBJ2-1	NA	TGTGCCAGCAGTTACATGGCCCAACGGGGGTTCTTC	CASSYMAQRGFF
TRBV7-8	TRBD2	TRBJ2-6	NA	TGTGCCAGCAGCCCTCGGACTAGCGGGGCTAGGGCCAACGTCCTGACTTTC	CASSPRTSGARANVLTF
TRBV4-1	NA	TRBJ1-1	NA	TGCGCCAGCAGACGCCTTCTGAACACTGAAGCTTTCTTT	CASRRLLNTEAFF
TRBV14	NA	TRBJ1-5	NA	TGTGCCAGCAGCCTTAGTACCGGGGAGCCCCAGCATTTT	CASSLSTGEPQHF
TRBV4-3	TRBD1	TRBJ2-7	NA	TGCGCCAGCAGCCCCCGGACAGGGAACTACGAGCAGTACTTC	CASSPRTGNYEQYF
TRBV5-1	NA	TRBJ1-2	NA	TGCGCCAGCAGCCTGACGACAGAGGCCCATGGCTACACCTTC	CASSLTTEAHGYTF
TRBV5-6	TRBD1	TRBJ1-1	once	TGTGCCAGCAGCCGCCCAGGGGGCACTGAAGCTTTCTTT	CASSRPGGTEAFF
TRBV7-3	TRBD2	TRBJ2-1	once	TGTGCCAGCAGCCCTAGCGGGAGAACCTACAATGAGCAGTTCTTC	CASSPSGRTYNEQFF
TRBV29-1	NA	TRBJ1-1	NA	TGCAGCGTGGCCATTGGGGGAGCTTTCTTT	CSVAIGGAFF
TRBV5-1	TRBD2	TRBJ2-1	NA	TGCGCCAGCAGCTTGCGGACTAGCGGATACAATGAGCAGTTCTTC	CASSLRTSGYNEQFF
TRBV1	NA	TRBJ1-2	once	TGCACCAGCAGCCAGCCACCCTCACCGGGACAGGGATACTATGGCTACACCTTC	CTSSQPPSPGQGYYGYTF
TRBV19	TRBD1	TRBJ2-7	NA	TGTGCCAGTAGTCCGAGACAGGGGCCCTCCTACGAGCAGTACTTC	CASSPRQGPSYEQYF
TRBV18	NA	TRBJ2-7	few	TGTGCCAGCTCACCACCTATTGGAGTCTACGAGCAGTACTTC	CASSPPIGVYEQYF
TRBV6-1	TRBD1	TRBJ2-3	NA	TGTGCCAGCAGTGAAGCACCAGGGGGTGGGGCAGATACGCAGTATTTT	CASSEAPGGGADTQYF
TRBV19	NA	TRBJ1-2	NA	TGTGCCAGTAGTAACAACTATGGCTACACCTTC	CASSNNYGYTF
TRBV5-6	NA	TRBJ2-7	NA	TGTGCCAGCAGCTTTTGGGGGGCAGAGCAGTACTTC	CASSFWGAEQYF
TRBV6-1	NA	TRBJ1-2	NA	TGTGCCAGCAGTGGAAAGTCCGGGACAAACATTAACTATGGCTACACCTTC	CASSGKSGTNINYGYTF
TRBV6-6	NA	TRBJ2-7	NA	TGTGCCAGCGTTGGTTCCGGCTACGAGCAGTACTTC	CASVGSGYEQYF
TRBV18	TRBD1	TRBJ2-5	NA	TGTGCCAGCTCACCTCGAGCCGGGACAGGAGAGACCCAGTACTTC	CASSPRAGTGETQYF
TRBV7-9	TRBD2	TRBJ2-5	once	TGTGCCAGCAGCTCCGGGACTAGCGGGACCGGGAACCAAGAGACCCAGTACTTC	CASSSGTSGTGNQETQYF
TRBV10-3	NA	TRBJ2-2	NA	TGTGCCATCAGTGAGACACGGCCCACCGGGGAGCTGTTTTTT	CAISETRPTGELFF
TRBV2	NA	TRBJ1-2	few	TGTGCCAGCAGTGTAGGAGAAGGGGTGGATGGCTACACCTTC	CASSVGEGVDGYTF
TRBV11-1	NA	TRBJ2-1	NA	TGTGCCAGCAGCCCCCGTGTTGGGAGGTACTACAATGAGCAGTTCTTC	CASSPRVGRYYNEQFF
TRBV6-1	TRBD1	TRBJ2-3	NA	TGTGCCAGCAGCGGACAGGGAGGCACAGATACGCAGTATTTT	CASSGQGGTDTQYF
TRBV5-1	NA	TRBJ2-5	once	TGCGCCAGCAGCATACAAGAGACCCAGTACTTC	CASSIQETQYF
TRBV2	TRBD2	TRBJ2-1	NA	TGTGCCAGCAGCCGTAGCGGGGGGTCCCTGTCCTACAATGAGCAGTTCTTC	CASSRSGGSLSYNEQFF
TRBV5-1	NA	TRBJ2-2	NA	TGCGCCAGCAGCTTGGACGGGCAGGGCGGATCCGGGGAGCTGTTTTTT	CASSLDGQGGSGELFF
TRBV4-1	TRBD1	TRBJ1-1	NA	TGCGCCAGCAGCCAGGGGCCGAGACAGGGAGCTTTCTTT	CASSQGPRQGAFF
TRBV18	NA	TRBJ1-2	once	TGTGCCAGCTCCCTTAGGGAGACGACAGGCTATGGCTACACCTTC	CASSLRETTGYGYTF
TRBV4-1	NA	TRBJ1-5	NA	TGCGCCAGCAGCCAAGACGGAGGTTTTGGCAATCAGCCCCAGCATTTT	CASSQDGGFGNQPQHF
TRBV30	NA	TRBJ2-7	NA	TGTGCCTGGAGTGTACATCTGGTCTACGAGCAGTACTTC	CAWSVHLVYEQYF
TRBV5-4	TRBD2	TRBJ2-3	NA	TGTGCCAGCAGCTTAGCGGGGGGGCCTGCAGATACGCAGTATTTT	CASSLAGGPADTQYF
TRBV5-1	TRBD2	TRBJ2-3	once	TGCGCCAGCAGCCGCCTGACTAGCGGGGGGGGAAACACAGATACGCAGTATTTT	CASSRLTSGGGNTDTQYF
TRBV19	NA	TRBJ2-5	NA	TGTGCCAGTAGTATAGATCGGTGGCGGAAAGAGACCCAGTACTTC	CASSIDRWRKETQYF
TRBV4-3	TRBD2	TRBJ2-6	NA	TGCGCCAGCAGCCTTAAGCGGGCTAGCGGGGGCCCTACTACCTCTGGGGCCAACGTCCTGACTTTC	CASSLKRASGGPTTSGANVLTF
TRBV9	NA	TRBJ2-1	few	TGTGCCAGCAGCGTAGCTTCATCGGGTGAGCAGTTCTTC	CASSVASSGEQFF
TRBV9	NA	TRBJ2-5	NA	TGTGCCAGCAGCGTAGGGGCTCAGGGGTTCGGGGAGACCCAGTACTTC	CASSVGAQGFGETQYF
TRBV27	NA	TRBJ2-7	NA	TGTGCCAGCAGCGGGCAGGTGAGCTCCTACGAGCAGTACTTC	CASSGQVSSYEQYF
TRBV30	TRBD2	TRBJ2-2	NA	TGTGCCTGGAGTCCAAGCGGGATCGGGGAGCTGTTTTTT	CAWSPSGIGELFF
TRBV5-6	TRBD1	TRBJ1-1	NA	TGTGCCAGCAGCTTGAGGGGGCGCGGTGGAGCTTTCTTT	CASSLRGRGGAFF
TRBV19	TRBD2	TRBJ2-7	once	TGTGCCAGTAGCCTAATTGGGACTAGCGGCGAGCAGTACTTC	CASSLIGTSGEQYF
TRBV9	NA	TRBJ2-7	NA	TGTGCCAGCAGCGTAGCTGAGCAGTACTTC	CASSVAEQYF
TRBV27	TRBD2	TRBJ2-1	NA	TGTGCCAGCAAGGTACAGCGGGAGTCGAATGAGCAGTTCTTC	CASKVQRESNEQFF
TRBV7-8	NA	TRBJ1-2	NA	TGTGCCAGCAGTTCAAATCTCATCAGCTATGGCTACACCTTC	CASSSNLISYGYTF
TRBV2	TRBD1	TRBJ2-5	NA	TGTGCCAGCAGTGAAGGGACAGGGTGGGAGACCCAGTACTTC	CASSEGTGWETQYF
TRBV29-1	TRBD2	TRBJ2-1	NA	TGCAGCGTTGTTTTTGCTGGGCTAGCGGGGGGGAGGCAGTTCTTC	CSVVFAGLAGGRQFF
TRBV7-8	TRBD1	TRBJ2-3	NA	TGTGCCAGCAGCCCAACGACAGGGGGTGTTGCTACGCAGTATTTT	CASSPTTGGVATQYF
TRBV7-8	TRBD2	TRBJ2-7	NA	TGTGCCAGCAGCCCGTCCTTAATATCGGGAGGGCCAGGTGAGCAGTACTTC	CASSPSLISGGPGEQYF
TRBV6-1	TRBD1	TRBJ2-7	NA	TGTGCCAGCAATGGTTGGACAGGTTACTACGAGCAGTACTTC	CASNGWTGYYEQYF
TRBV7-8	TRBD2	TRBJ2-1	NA	TGTGCCAGCAGCGTGACTAGCGGGGGCTTTTCCTACAATGAGCAGTTCTTC	CASSVTSGGFSYNEQFF
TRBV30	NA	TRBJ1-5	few	TGTGCCTGGAGTGTACAAGGCAATCAGCCCCAGCATTTT	CAWSVQGNQPQHF
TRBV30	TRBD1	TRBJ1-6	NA	TGTGCCTGGGGTACAGGGGGGGGATCACCCCTCCACTTT	CAWGTGGGSPLHF
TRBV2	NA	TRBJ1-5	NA	TGTGCCAGCAGTGAAGGGACCCGGGGGCAGCCCCAGCATTTT	CASSEGTRGQPQHF
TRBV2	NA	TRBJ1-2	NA	TGTGCCAGCAGTGGGGACGGACGGGATAACTATGGCTACACCTTC	CASSGDGRDNYGYTF
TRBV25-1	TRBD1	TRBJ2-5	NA	TGTGCCAGCAGTCCCTTAGGGGGCGCGGAGGAGACCCAGTACTTC	CASSPLGGAEETQYF